The next 19 T cell receptor beta chains were all read from a single sample in a study of T cells in localized non-small cell lung cancer. Some clones are missing from TCRdb's copy, which holds only in-frame ones; the method was immunoSEQ multiplex PCR. Of some 19,000 clones listed, about nine tenths are singletons. This specimen consisted of peripheral blood, obtained before any cancer treatment. All receptors derive from a male donor aged 60 or older with stage I squamous cell lung carcinoma.

The chain joins TRBV7-8 to TRBJ2-7; D uncertain. Germline CDR1 and CDR2: SGHVS and FQNEAQ. Trimming left V 1 base short and J 3 bases short, with 7 bases between. The CDR3 is 13 residues long. The chain's CDR3 is CASSLDTLYEQYF. CDR3 nucleotides: TGTGCCAGCAGCTTAGATACACTCTACGAGCAGTACTTC.

J is TRBJ2-3 and V is TRBV19; tentatively, D is TRBD2 (5 bases). V lost 4 bases, J lost 7 bases, and 12 bases lay in between. CDR1 and CDR2 (germline): LNHDA, SQIVND (reference sequence). The CDR3 is made up of 13 amino acids. Here the CDR3 DNA reads TGTGCCAGTAGTACGTATGGGGAGAATACGCAGTATTTT. Amino acids: CASSTYGENTQYF.

This chain links TRBV27 with TRBJ1-1; TRBD1 is a possible D gene (6 bases). V was cut by 5 bases and J by 3 bases, with 19 bases left in between. Germline V gene sequence: CDR1 MNHEY, CDR2 SMNVEV (reference sequence). CDR3 size: 16 residues. The CDR3 DNA reads as TGTGCCAGCAGTCCATCGGCGGGACACGTTTACACTGAAGCTTTCTTT. Its translation: CASSPSAGHVYTEAFF.

The chain carries TRBV19 and TRBJ1-2; 11 bases map to TRBD1. Germline lookup yields CDR1 LNHDA and CDR2 SQIVND (reference sequence). The CDR3 sequence is 13 residues long. V shed 10 bases, J shed 2 bases, and the junction held 3 bases outside the gene matches. In nucleotides, the CDR3 is TGTGCCACCCGGACAGGGGGCAACTATGGCTACACCTTC. Translating gives CATRTGGNYGYTF.

The gene calls are TRBV9 and TRBJ2-5; 8 nucleotides match TRBD2. Trimming at V came to 3 bases and at J to 4 bases, leaving 11 bases not matched to a gene. The CDR3 is 16 residues long. Germline V lookup: CDR1 SGDLS, CDR2 YYNGEE. The CDR3 region is CASSATGAGDLETQYF. The DNA of the CDR3 is TGTGCCAGCAGCGCGACCGGAGCGGGAGACCTAGAGACCCAGTACTTC.

The gene calls are TRBV7-2 and TRBJ2-7, with TRBD2 matching over 9 bases. J was trimmed by 5 bases and V by 1 base; bases with no gene match: 6. Germline V CDR1 and CDR2: SGHTA, FQGNSA. The CDR3 runs 15 residues. CDR3 nucleotide sequence: TGTGCCAGCAGCTTAGTGGCTAGCGGGAACCACGAGCAGTACTTC. The encoded protein is CASSLVASGNHEQYF.

The V call is TRBV7-2, the J call TRBJ2-1, with D tentatively TRBD2 (5 bases). Germline V gives CDR1 SGHTA, CDR2 FQGNSA. The CDR3 is made up of 14 amino acids. Trimming removed 1 base at V and 6 bases at J, with 10 bases between. CDR3 protein: CASSLGGAINEQFF. The CDR3, as DNA: TGTGCCAGCAGCTTAGGGGGAGCAATCAATGAGCAGTTCTTC.

The gene calls are TRBV6-5 and TRBJ2-1; a possible D gene is TRBD1 (5 bases). This CDR3 has 15 amino acids. V lost 2 bases and J lost 0, with 8 bases in between. Germline assignment: CDR1 MNHEY and CDR2 SVGAGI. The CDR3 here is CASSYGATSYNEQFF. The DNA for the CDR3 is TGTGCCAGCAGTTACGGGGCTACCTCCTACAATGAGCAGTTCTTC.

The chain links TRBV11-2 to TRBJ2-7; no clear D. Germline lookup yields CDR1 SGHAT and CDR2 FQNNGV. The CDR3 has 15 amino acids. Trimming removed 8 bases from V and 4 bases from J, with 21 bases in between. CDR3 nucleotides: TGTGCCAGCTCTAGAATGAGTGGATCCCTTTACGAGCAGTACTTC. Encoded protein: CASSRMSGSLYEQYF. Complete variable domain (other parts from reference TRBV11-2 and TRBJ2-7): EAGVAQSPRYKIIEKRQSVAFWCNPISGHATLYWYQQILGQGPKLLIQFQNNGVVDDSQLPKDRFSAERLKGVDSTLKIQPAKLEDSAVYLCASSRMSGSLYEQYFGPGTRLTVT.

The gene calls are TRBV5-1 and TRBJ1-1, with 8 bases that match TRBD1. The CDR3 extends over 15 amino acids. V shed 4 bases and J 6 bases; nucleotides not matched to a gene: 11. Per the germline V gene, CDR1 is SGHRS and CDR2 is YFSETQ. The CDR3 DNA reads TGCGCCAGCAGCCGTGGACAGGGAGGGTTTTCTGAAGCTTTCTTT. This encodes CASSRGQGGFSEAFF.

The chain employs TRBV7-6 and TRBJ1-3; D might be TRBD1 (6 bases). This CDR3 region has 13 residues. CDR1 and CDR2 from the germline V gene are SGHVS and FNYEAQ. Trimming took off 4 bases at V and 4 bases at J, with 8 bases between the two ends. The CDR3 reads CASSSGQGNTIYF. CDR3 nucleotides: TGTGCCAGCAGCTCCGGACAGGGAAACACCATATATTTT.

The chain recombines TRBV6-5 with TRBJ2-1; TRBD1 agrees at 7 bases. The trim removed 5 bases at V and 9 bases at J, leaving 7 bases unmatched. The germline V gene encodes CDR1 MNHEY and CDR2 SVGAGI. The CDR3 sequence is 13 residues long. The CDR3 sequence: CASSKDRAREQFF. The CDR3, as DNA: TGTGCCAGCAGTAAAGACAGGGCGCGTGAGCAGTTCTTC.

This clone has only a few counts. The J gene is TRBJ2-1, the V gene TRBV7-3, with 11 nucleotides matching TRBD2. The trim removed 9 bases at V and 4 bases at J, leaving 5 bases unmatched. The CDR3 covers 14 residues. Looked up from germline, CDR1 is SGHTA and CDR2 is FQGTGA. CDR3 nucleotides: TGTGCCAGTCAGAGGACTAGCGGGTACAATGAGCAGTTCTTC. Its protein is CASQRTSGYNEQFF.

The V and J genes are TRBV7-2 and TRBJ2-2; 8 bases align to TRBD1. CDR3 length: 16 residues. Losses at the gene ends were 0 bases for V and 5 bases for J; bases not matched to a gene: 5. Germline CDR1 SGHTA, CDR2 FQGNSA. CDR3 in DNA: TGTGCCAGCAGCTTAGCTACGGGACAGGCTACCGGGGAGCTGTTTTTT. Residues: CASSLATGQATGELFF.

The chain employs TRBV7-9 and TRBJ2-5; D gene unclear. CDR3 length: 16 residues. Germline V gene data show CDR1 as SEHNR and CDR2 as FQNEAQ (reference sequence). V lost 1 base to trimming and J lost 4 bases, with 16 bases between them. This chain's CDR3 is CASSLGAYNLLETQYF. CDR3 bases: TGTGCCAGCAGCTTAGGGGCCTACAATCTCCTAGAGACCCAGTACTTC.

The CDR3 region has the DNA TGTGCCAGCAGTCCCCGGACCGGTTGGGAGACCCAGTACTTC. Translating gives CASSPRTGWETQYF. The chain joins TRBV28 to TRBJ2-5; D is undetermined. Germline V gene sequence: CDR1 MDHEN, CDR2 SYDVKM. This CDR3 has 14 amino acids. Trimming took off 5 bases at V and 5 bases at J, with 15 bases between the two ends. Combining the CDR3 with reference TRBV28 and TRBJ2-5 gives the whole variable domain DVKVTQSSRYLVKRTGEKVFLECVQDMDHENMFWYRQDPGLGLRLIYFSYDVKMKEKGDIPEGYSVSREKKERFSLILESASTNQTSMYLCASSPRTGWETQYFGPGTRLLVL.

The rearrangement joins TRBV7-2 to TRBJ2-3; 9 bases map to TRBD2. Germline CDR1 and CDR2: SGHTA and FQGNSA. There are 18 residues in the CDR3. The V gene end was trimmed by 3 bases and the J gene end by 2 bases; junction bases not matched to a gene: 12. CDR3 in amino acids: CASSFVLQAGGDTDTQYF. CDR3 nucleotide sequence: TGTGCCAGCAGCTTTGTCTTACAGGCGGGAGGGGACACAGATACGCAGTATTTT.

This chain joins TRBV28 and TRBJ1-5; D is uncertain. The CDR3 has 11 residues. CDR1 is MDHEN, CDR2 SYDVKM, per germline. V lost 10 bases and J lost 7, with 11 bases in between. CDR3 in amino acids: CATKTTQPQHF. The CDR3 DNA reads as TGTGCCACCAAGACTACACAGCCCCAGCATTTT.

The chain combines TRBV15 with TRBJ1-2, with D unresolved. Per germline, CDR1 LNHNV and CDR2 YYDKDF (reference sequence). Trimming left V 1 base short and J 0 bases short, with 9 bases between. This CDR3 has 15 residues. In DNA, the CDR3 is TGTGCCACCAGCAGAGGAGGAGCAGCTAACTATGGCTACACCTTC. Residues: CATSRGGAANYGYTF.